This entry is about one T cell receptor (beta chain). As yet, its antigen is unknown. The sample is drawn from a study of blood T cells in healthy people across ages. Overall study results and limits: Higher diversity, along with more naive CD4+ cells, distinguished long-lived donors from aged donors.

Collection of about 9.4 milliliters of peripheral blood was performed for each donor. This CDR3 spans 15 amino acids. Looked up from germline, CDR1 is SGDLS and CDR2 is YYNGEE. A sample-barcoded 5' primer and a J-beta primer mix were used in a second PCR of roughly 7 to 11 cycles. All cDNA molecules were each tagged by a template-switch adaptor with 12 random nucleotides. TCRdb reprocessed the 5' RACE reads via MiXCR and lists one record per CDR3 protein. The table lists over 950,000 distinct CDR3 sequences, 45% to 60% of them singletons. The sequence was collected from a woman aged 60-75 years in good health. This sequence joins TRBV9 and TRBJ2-1; the D is unclear. The end of the DNA is better explained by TRBJ2-7, so the J call may be wrong. Material: blood. This CDR3 is CASSVVDLSYNEQYF. CDR3 DNA: TGTGCCAGCAGCGTAGTAGACTTGTCCTACAATGAGCAGTACTTC.